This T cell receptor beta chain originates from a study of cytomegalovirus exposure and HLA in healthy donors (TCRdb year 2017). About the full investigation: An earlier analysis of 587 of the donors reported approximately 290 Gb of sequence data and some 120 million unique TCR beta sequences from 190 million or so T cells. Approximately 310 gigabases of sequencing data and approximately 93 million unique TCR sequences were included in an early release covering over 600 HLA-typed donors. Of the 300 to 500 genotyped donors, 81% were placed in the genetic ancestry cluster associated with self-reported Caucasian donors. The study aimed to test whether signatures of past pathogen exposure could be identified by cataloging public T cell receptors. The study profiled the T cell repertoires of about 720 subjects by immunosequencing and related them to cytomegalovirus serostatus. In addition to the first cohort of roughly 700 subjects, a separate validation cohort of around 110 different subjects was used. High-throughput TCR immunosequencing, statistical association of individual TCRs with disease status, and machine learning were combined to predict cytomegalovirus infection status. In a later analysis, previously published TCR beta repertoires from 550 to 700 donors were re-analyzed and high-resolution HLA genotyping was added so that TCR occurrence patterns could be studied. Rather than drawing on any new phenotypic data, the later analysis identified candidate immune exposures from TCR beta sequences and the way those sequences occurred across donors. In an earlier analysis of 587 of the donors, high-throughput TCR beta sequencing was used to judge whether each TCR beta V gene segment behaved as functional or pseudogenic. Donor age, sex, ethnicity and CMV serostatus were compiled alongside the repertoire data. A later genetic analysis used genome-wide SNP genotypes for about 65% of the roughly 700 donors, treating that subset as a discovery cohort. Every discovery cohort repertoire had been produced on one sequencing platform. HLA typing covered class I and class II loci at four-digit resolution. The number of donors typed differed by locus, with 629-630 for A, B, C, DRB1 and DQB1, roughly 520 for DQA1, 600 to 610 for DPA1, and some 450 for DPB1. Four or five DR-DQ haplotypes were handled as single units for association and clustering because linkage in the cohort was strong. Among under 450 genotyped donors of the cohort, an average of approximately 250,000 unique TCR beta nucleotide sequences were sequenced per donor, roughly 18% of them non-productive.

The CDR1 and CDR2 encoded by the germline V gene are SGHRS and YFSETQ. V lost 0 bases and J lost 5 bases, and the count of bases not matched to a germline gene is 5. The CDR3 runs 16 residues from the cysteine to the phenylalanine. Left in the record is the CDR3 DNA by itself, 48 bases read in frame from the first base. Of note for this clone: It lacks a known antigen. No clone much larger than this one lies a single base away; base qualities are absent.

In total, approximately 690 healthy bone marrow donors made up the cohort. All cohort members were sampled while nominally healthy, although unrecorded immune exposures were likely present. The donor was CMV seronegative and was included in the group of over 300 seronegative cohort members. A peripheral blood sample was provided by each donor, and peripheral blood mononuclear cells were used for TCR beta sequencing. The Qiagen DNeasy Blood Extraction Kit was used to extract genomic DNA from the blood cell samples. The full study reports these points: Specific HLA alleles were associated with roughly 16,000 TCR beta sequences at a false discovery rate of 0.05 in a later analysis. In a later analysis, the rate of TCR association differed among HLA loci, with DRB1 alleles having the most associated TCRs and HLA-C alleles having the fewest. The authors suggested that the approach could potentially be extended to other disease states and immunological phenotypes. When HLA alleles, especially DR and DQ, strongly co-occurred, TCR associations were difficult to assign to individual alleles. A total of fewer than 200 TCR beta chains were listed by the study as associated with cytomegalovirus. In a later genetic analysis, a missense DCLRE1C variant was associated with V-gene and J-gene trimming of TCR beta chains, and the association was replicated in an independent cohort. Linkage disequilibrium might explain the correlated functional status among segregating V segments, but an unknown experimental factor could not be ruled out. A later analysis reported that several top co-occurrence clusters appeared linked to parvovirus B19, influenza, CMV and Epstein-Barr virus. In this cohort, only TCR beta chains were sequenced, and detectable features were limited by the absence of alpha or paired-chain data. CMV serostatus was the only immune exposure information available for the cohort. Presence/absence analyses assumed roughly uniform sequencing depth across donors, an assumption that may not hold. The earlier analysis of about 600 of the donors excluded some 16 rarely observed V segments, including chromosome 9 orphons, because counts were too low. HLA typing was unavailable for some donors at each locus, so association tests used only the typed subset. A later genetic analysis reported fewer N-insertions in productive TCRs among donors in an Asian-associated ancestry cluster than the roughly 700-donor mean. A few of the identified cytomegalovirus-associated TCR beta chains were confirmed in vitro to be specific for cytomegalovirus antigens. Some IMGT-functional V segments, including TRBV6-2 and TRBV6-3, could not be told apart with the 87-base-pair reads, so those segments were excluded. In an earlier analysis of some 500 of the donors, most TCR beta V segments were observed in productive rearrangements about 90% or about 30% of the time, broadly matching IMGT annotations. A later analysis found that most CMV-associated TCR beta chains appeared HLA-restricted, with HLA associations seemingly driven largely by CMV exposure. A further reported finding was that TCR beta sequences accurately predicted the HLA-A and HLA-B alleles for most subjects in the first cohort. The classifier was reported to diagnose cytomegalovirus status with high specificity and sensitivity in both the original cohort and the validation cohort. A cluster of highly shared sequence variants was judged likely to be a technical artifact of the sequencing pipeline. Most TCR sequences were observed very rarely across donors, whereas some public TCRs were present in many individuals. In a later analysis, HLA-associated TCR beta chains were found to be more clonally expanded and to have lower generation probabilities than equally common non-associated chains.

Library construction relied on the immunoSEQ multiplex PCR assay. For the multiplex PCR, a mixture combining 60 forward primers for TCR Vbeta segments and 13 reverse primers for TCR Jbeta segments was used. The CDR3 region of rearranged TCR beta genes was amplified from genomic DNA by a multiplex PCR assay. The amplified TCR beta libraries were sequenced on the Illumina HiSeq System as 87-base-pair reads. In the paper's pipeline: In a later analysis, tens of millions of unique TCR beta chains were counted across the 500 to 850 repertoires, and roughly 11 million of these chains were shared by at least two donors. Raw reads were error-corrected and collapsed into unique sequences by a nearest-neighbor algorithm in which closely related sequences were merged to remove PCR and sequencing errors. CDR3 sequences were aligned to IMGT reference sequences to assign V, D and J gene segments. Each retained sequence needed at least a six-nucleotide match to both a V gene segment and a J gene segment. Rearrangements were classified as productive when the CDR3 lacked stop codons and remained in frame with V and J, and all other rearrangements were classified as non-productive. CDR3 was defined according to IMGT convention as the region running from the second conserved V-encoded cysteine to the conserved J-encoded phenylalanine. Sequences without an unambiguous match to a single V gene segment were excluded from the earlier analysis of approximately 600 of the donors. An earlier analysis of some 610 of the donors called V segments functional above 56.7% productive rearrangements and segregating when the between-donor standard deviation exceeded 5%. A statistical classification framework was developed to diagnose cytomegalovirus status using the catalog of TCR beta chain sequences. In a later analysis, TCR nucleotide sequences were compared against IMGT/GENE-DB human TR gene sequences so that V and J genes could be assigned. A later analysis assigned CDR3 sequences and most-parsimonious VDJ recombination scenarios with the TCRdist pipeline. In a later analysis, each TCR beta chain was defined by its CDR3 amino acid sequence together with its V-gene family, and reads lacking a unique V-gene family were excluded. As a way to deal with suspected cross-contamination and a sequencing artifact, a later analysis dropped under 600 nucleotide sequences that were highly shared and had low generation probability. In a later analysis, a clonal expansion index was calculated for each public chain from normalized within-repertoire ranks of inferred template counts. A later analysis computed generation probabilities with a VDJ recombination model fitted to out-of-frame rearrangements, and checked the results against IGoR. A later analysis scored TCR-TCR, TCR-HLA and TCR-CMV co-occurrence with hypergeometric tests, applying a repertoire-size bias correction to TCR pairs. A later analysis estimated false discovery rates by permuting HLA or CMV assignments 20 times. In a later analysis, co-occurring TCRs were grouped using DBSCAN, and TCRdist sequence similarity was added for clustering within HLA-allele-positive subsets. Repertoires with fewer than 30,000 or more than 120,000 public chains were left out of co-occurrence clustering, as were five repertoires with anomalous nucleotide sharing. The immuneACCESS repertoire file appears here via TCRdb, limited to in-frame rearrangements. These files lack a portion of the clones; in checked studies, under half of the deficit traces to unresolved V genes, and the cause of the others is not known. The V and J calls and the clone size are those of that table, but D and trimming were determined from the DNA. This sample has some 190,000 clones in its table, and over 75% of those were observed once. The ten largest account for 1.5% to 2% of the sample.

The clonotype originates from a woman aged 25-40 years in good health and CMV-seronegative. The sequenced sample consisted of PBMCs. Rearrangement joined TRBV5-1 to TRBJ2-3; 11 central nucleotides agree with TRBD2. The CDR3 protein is CASSLGLAGIQDTQYF. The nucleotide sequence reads TGCGCCAGCAGCTTGGGACTAGCGGGGATCCAAGATACGCAGTATTTT. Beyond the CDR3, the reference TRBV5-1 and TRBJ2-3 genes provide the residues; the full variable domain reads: KAGVTQTPRYLIKTRGQQVTLSCSPISGHRSVSWYQQTPGQGLQFLFEYFSETQRNKGNFPGRFSGRQFSNSRSEMNVSTLELGDSALYLCASSLGLAGIQDTQYFGPGTRLTVL.